Included here is one T cell receptor (beta chain) sequence, with context. These data come from a study of blood T cell repertoires in COVID-19. Source study methods: How many nucleated cells were present was estimated from reference gene primer amplification. Some clones are missing from TCRdb's copy, which holds only in-frame ones; the method was immunoSEQ multiplex PCR. V and J calls and clone size follow that table, whereas D and trimming were derived from the DNA. Of about 200,000 clones listed, about 89% were seen once; the top ten hold about 8.1%. CDR3 size: 15 residues. CDR1 is LGHDT and CDR2 is YNNKEL in the germline V gene (reference sequence). The V end lost 4 bases, the J end lost 3 bases, and 13 bases lay between the germline ends.

The chain couples TRBV3-1 (or the pseudogene TRBV3-2) to TRBJ2-4, with D maybe TRBD1 (5 bases). The sequence came from a woman aged 18-29 years who had recovered from COVID-19. Sequenced input: PBMCs or T cells enriched from blood (not recorded which). For the CDR3, the DNA is TGTGCCAGCAGCCTTGGAACAGGAGTCAAAAACATTCAGTACTTC. Translation gives CASSLGTGVKNIQYF.